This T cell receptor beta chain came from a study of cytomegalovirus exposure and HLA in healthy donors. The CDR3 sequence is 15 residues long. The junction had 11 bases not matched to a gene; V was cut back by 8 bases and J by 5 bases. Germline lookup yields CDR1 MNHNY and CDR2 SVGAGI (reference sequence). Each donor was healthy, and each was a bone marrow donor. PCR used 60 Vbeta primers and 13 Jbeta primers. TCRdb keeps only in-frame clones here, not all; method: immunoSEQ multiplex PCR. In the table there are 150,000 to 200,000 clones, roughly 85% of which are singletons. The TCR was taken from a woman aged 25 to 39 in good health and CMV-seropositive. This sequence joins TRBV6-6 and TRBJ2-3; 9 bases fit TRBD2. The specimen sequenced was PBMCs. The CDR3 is CASQPAGGARDTQYF. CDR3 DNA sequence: TGTGCCAGCCAGCCGGCGGGGGGGGCCAGAGATACGCAGTATTTT.